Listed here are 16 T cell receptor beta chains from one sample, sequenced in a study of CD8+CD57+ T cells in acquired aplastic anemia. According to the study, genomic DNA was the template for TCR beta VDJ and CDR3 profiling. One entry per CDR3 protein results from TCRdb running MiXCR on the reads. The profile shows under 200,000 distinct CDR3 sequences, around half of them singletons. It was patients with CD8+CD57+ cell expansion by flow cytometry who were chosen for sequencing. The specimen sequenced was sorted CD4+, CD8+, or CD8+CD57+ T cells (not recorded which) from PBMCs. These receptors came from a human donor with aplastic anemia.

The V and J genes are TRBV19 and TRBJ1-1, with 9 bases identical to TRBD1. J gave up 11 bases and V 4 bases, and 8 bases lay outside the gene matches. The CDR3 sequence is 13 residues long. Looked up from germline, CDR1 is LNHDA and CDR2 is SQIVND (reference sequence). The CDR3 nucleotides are TGTGCCAGTAGTAGGGGACAGGGATCCGCGGCTTTCTTT. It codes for CASSRGQGSAAFF.

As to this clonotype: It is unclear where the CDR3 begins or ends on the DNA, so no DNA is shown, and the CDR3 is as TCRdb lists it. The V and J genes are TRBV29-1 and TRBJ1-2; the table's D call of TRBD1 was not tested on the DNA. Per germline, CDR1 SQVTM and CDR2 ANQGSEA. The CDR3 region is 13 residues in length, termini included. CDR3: CSVGPVGTGNAAF.

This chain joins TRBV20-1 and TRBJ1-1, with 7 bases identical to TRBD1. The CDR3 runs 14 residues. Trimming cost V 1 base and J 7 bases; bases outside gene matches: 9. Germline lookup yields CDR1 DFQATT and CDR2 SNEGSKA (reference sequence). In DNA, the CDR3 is TGCAGTGCTAGAGGACAGGGTGGATTCGGTGAAGCTTTCTTT. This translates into CSARGQGGFGEAFF.

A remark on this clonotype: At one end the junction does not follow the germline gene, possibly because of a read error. The CDR3 DNA follows: TGTGCCAGCAGTTTGAGGTCACAAGAGACCCAGTACTTC. This translates into CASSLRSQETQYF. This chain joins TRBV10-3 and TRBJ2-5; D gene unclear. The CDR3 loop spans 13 amino acids. Germline assignment: CDR1 ENHRY and CDR2 SYGVKD.

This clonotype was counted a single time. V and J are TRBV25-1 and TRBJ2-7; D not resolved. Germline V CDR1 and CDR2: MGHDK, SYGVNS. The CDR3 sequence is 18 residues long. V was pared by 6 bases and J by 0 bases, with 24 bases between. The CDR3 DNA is TGTGCCAGCAGCCTACTCGGTGGGCAGACTGGGATCTCCTACGAGCAGTACTTC. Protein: CASSLLGGQTGISYEQYF.

The CDR3 bases are TGTGCCAGCAGTGCCGCTGGGCAGGGGGCTGGAAACACCATATATTTT. Its translation is CASSAAGQGAGNTIYF. The gene calls are TRBV25-1 and TRBJ1-3; 7 bases map to TRBD1. CDR3 length: 16 residues. Germline CDR1 reads MGHDK; CDR2 reads SYGVNS. The J segment lost 2 bases and the V segment lost 4 bases, leaving 8 bases of the junction unmatched.

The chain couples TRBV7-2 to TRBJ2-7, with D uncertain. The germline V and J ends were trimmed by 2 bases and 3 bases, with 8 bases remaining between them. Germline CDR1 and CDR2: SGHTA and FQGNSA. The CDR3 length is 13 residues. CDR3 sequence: CASSLRKVYEQYF. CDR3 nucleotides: TGTGCCAGCAGCTTACGCAAGGTCTACGAGCAGTACTTC.

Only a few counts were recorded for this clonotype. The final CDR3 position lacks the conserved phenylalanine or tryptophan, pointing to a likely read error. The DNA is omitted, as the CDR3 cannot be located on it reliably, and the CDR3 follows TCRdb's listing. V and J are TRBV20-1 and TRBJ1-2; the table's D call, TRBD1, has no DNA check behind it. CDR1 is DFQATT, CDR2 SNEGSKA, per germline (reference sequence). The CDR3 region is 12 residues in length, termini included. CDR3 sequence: CSAREDRGQGWL.

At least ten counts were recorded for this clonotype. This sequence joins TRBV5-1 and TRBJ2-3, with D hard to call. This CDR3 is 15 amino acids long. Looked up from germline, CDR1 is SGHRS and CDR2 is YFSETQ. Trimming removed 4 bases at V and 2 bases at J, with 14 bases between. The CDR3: CASSADISPTDTQYF. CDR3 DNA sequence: TGCGCCAGCAGCGCAGACATTTCTCCCACAGATACGCAGTATTTT.

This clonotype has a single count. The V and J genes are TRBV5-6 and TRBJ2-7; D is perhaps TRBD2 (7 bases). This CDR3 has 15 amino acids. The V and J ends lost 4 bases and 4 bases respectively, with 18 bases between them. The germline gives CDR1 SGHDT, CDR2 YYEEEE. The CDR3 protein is CASSLWAGALYEQYF. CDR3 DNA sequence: TGTGCCAGCAGCCTCTGGGCGGGGGCCTTATACGAGCAGTACTTC. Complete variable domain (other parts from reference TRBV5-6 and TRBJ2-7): DAGVTQSPTHLIKTRGQQVTLRCSPKSGHDTVSWYQQALGQGPQFIFQYYEEEERQRGNFPDRFSGHQFPNYSSELNVNALLLGDSALYLCASSLWAGALYEQYFGPGTRLTVT.

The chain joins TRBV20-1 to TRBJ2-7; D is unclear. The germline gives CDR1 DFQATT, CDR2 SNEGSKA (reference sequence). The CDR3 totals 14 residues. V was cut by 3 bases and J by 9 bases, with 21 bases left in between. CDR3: CSASDARKDGAQYF. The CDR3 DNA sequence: TGCAGTGCTAGCGATGCTAGGAAGGATGGTGCGCAGTACTTC.

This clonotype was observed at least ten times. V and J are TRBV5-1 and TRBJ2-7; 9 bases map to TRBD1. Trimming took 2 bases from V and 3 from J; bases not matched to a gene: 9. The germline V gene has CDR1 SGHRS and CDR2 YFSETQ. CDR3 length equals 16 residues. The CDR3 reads CASSFAEGQGGYEQYF. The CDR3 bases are TGCGCCAGCAGCTTTGCGGAGGGACAGGGAGGCTACGAGCAGTACTTC.

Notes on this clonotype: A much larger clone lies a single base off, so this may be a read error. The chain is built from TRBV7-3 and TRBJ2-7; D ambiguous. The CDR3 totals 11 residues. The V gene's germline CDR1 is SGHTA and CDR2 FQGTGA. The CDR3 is CTSSQTWEQYF. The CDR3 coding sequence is TGTACCAGCAGCCAAACGTGGGAGCAGTACTTC.

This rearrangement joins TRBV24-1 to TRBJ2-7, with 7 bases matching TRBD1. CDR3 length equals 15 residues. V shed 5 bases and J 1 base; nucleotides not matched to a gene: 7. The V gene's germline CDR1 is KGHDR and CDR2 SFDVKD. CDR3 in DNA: TGTGCCACCAGTGCCGGACAGGAGAGGTCCTACGAGCAGTACTTC. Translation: CATSAGQERSYEQYF.

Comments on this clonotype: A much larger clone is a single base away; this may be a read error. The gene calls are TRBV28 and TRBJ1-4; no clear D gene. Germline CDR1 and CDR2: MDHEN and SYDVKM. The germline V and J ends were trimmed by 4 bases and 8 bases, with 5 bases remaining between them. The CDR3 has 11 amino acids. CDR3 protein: CASSSKEKLFF. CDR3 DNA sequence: TGTGCCAGCAGTTCGAAGGAAAAACTGTTTTTT.

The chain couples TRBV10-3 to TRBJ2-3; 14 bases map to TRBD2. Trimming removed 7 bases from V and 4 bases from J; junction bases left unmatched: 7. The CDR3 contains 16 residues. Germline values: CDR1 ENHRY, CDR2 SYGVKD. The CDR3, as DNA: TGTGCCATCAAACCAGGGACTAGCGGGAGATCAGATACGCAGTATTTT. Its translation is CAIKPGTSGRSDTQYF.